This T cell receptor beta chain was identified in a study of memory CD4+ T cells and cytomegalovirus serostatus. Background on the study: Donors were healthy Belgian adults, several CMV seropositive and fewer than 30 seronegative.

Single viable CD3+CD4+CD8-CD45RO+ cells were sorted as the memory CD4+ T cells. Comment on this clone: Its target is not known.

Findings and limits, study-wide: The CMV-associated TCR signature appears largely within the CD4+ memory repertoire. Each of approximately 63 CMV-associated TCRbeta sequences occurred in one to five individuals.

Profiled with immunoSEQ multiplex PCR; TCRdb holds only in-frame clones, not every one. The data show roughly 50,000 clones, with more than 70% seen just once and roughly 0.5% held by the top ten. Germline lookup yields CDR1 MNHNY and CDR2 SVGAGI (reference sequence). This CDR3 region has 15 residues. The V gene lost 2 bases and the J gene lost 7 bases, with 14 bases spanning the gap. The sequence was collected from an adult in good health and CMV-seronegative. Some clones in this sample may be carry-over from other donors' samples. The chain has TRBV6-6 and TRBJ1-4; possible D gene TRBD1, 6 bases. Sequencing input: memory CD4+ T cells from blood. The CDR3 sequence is CASSYGGQGTEKLFF. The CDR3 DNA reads TGTGCCAGCAGTTACGGGGGCCAGGGTACTGAAAAACTGTTTTTT.